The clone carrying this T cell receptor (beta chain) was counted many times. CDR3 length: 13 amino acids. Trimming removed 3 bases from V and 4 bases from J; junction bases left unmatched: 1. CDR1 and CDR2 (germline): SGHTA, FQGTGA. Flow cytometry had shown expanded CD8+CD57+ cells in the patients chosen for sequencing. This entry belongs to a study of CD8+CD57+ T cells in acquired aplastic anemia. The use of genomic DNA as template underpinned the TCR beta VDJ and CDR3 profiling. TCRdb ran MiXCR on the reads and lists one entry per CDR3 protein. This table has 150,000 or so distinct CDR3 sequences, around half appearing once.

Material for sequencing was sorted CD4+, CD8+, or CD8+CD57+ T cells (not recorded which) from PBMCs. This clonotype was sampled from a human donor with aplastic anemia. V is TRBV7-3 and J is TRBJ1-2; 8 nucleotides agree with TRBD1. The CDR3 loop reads CASSLGTGYGYTF. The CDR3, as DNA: TGTGCCAGCAGCTTGGGGACAGGCTATGGCTACACCTTC.